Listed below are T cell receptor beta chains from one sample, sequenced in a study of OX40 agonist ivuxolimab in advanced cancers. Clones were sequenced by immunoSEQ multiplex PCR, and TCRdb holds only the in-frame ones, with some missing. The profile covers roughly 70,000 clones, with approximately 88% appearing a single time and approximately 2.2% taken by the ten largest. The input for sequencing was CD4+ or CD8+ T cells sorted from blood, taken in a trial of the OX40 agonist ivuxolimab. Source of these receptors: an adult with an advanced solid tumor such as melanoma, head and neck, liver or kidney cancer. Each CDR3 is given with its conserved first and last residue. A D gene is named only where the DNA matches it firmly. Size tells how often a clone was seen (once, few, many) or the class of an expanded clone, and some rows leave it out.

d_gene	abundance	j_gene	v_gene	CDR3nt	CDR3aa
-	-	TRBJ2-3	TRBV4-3	TGCGCCAGCACTCCGGGACCTCCGCCTAGCACAGATACGCAGTATTTT	CASTPGPPPSTDTQYF
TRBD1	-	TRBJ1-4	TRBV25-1	TGTGCCAGCAGTGAATCCGGCAGGGGGAATGAAAAACTGTTTTTT	CASSESGRGNEKLFF
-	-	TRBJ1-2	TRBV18	TGTGCCAGCTCACCGATGTTTGCAGGCGACTATGGCTACACCTTC	CASSPMFAGDYGYTF
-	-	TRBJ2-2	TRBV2	TGTGCCAGCAGTGAGACCGGGATAGCGAACACCGGGGAGCTGTTTTTT	CASSETGIANTGELFF
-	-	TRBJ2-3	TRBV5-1	TGCGCCAGCAGCCCAGGGACCTTGGGGGATACGCAGTATTTT	CASSPGTLGDTQYF
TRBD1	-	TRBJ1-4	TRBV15	TGTGCCACCAGCAGGTACAGGGGGGGAGCTAATGAAAAACTGTTTTTT	CATSRYRGGANEKLFF
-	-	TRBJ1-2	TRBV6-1	TGTGCCAGCAGTGGCTACGGACCCCAACGGAATGGCTACACCTTC	CASSGYGPQRNGYTF
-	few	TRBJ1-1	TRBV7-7	TGTGCCAGCAGCCCGATATCCGGGAACACTGAAGCTTTCTTT	CASSPISGNTEAFF
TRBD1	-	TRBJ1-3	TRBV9	TGTGCCAGCAGCGTAGAGGGACGACCAGGGACAGGGGGCTTAGGAAACACCATATATTTT	CASSVEGRPGTGGLGNTIYF
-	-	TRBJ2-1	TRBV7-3	TGTGCCAGCAGCCCCCTCTCCGACAATGAGCAGTTCTTC	CASSPLSDNEQFF
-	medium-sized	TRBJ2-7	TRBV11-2	TGTGCCAGCAGCTTATACAGGGGGGGCTACGAGCAGTACTTC	CASSLYRGGYEQYF
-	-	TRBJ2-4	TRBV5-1	TGCGCCAGCAGCTTGGGGACCCGGGTCACCGACATTCAGTACTTC	CASSLGTRVTDIQYF
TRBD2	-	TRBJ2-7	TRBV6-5	TGTGCCAGCAGTTTCACTAGCGGGAGCTCCTACGAGCAGTACTTC	CASSFTSGSSYEQYF
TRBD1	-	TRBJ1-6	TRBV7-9	TGTGCCAGCAGCTTAGCTTACGGACAGGCCAATTCACCCCTCCACTTT	CASSLAYGQANSPLHF
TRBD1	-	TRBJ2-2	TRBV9	TGTGCCAGCAGCGTAAGACAGGGACGGGGCACCGGGGAGCTGTTTTTT	CASSVRQGRGTGELFF
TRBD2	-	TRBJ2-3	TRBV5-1	TGCGCCAGCAGCTTGTGGGGGACTAGCGGCACAGATACGCAGTATTTT	CASSLWGTSGTDTQYF
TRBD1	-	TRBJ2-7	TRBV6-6	TGTGCCAGCTGGGACAGGGCTGGCGAGCAGTACTTC	CASWDRAGEQYF
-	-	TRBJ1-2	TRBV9	TGTGCCAGCAGCACCCGGGACTCCTCCAACTATGGCTACACCTTC	CASSTRDSSNYGYTF
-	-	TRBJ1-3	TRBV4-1	TGCGCCAGCAGCCAATTTGGGGGGTTCTGGTCCACCGAGAACTCTGGAAACACCATATATTTT	CASSQFGGFWSTENSGNTIYF
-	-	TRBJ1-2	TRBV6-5	TGTGCCAGCAGTTACCGGGAGAACTATGGCTACACCTTC	CASSYRENYGYTF
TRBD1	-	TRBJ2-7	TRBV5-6	TGTGCCAGCAGCGGCGGACAGGTTACCTACGAGCAGTACTTC	CASSGGQVTYEQYF
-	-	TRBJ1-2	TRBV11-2	TGTGCCAGCAGCTTACAGGGTACAAGGAACTATGGCTACACCTTC	CASSLQGTRNYGYTF
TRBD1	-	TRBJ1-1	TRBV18	TGTGCCAGCTCCCGCGACCAGTCAGGGGGCAACACTGAAGCTTTCTTT	CASSRDQSGGNTEAFF
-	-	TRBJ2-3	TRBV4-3	TGCGCCAGCAGCCGTCGCGGGGGCCGAGGAGATACGCAGTATTTT	CASSRRGGRGDTQYF
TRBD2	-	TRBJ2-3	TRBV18	TGTGCCAGCTCACCACTAGCGGGGGCCACAGATACGCAGTATTTT	CASSPLAGATDTQYF
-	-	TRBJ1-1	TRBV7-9	TGTGCCAGCAGCTTACTCGTGAACACTGAAGCTTTCTTT	CASSLLVNTEAFF
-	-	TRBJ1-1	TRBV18	TGTGCCAGCTCAACAAACCCGATGAACACTGAAGCTTTCTTT	CASSTNPMNTEAFF
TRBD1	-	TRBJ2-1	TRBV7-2	TGTGCCAGCAGCCCGAGGGGACAGGGGCTGAATGAGCAGTTCTTC	CASSPRGQGLNEQFF
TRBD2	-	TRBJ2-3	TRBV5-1	TGCGCCAGCAGCTTGGGGTTTAGCGGGAGTTCGACAGATACGCAGTATTTT	CASSLGFSGSSTDTQYF
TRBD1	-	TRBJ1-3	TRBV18	TGTGCCAGCTCACCAGACGGACAGGGTTTGGGAAACACCATATATTTT	CASSPDGQGLGNTIYF
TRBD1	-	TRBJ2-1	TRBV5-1	TGCGCCAGCAGCACATCGACAGGGGGCCTGGGAAATGAGCAGTTCTTC	CASSTSTGGLGNEQFF
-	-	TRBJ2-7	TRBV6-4	TGTGCCAGCAGTGTGCGGGGGCCTTCCTCCTACGAGCAGTACTTC	CASSVRGPSSYEQYF
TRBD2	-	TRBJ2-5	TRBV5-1	TGCGCCAGCAGCCCCGGACCACTAGCGGAAGAGACCCAGTACTTC	CASSPGPLAEETQYF
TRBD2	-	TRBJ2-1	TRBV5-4	TGTGCCAGCAGCTTGGCACTAGCGGACTACAATGAGCAGTTCTTC	CASSLALADYNEQFF
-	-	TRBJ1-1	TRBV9	TGTGCCACCATTCGGAATGGGGCGAACACTGAAGCTTTCTTT	CATIRNGANTEAFF
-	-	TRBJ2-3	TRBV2	TGTGCCAGCAGTAATACCCTTAGGGCAGATACGCAGTATTTT	CASSNTLRADTQYF
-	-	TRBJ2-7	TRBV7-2	TGTGCCAGCAGCACCGCTCCGGGCCTCAGAGGCCCCTCCTACGAGCAGTACTTC	CASSTAPGLRGPSYEQYF
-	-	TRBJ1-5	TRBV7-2	TGTGCCAGCAGCTTAGTGGCGACAGGCGCATCACCCCAGCATTTT	CASSLVATGASPQHF
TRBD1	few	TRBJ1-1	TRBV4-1	TGCGCCAGCAGCCAAGGTGGCAGGGGGCGAAGCACTGAAGCTTTCTTT	CASSQGGRGRSTEAFF
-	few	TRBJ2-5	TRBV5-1	TGCGCCAGCAGCTTGAATCCCGCGCCACCATCACCCCAGTACTTC	CASSLNPAPPSPQYF
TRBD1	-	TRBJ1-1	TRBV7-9	TGTGCCAGCAGAGGGACAGTCGGCACTGAAGCTTTCTTT	CASRGTVGTEAFF
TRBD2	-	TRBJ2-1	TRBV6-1	TGTGCCAGCAGTGAGGGGGGGGGCTACAATGAGCAGTTCTTC	CASSEGGGYNEQFF
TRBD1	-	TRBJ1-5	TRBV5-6	TGTGCCAGCAGCTCACGTGGGACAGGGGGCACTCGCAATCAGCCCCAGCATTTT	CASSSRGTGGTRNQPQHF
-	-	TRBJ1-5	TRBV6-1	TGTGCCAGCATTCAGGGAGATAGCAATCAGCCCCAGCATTTT	CASIQGDSNQPQHF
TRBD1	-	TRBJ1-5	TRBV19	TGTGCCAGTAGCCGATCGGGACAGGGAAGGAGTCAGCCCCAGCATTTT	CASSRSGQGRSQPQHF
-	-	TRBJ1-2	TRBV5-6	TGTGCCAGCAGCACGGTGGGCTATGGCTACACCTTC	CASSTVGYGYTF
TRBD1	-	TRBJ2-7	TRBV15	TGTGCCACCAGCAGAGGCCGACAGGGGGTTTCCTCCGAGCAGTACTTC	CATSRGRQGVSSEQYF
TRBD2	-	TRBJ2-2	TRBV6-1	TGTGCCAGCAGTGTGACCCTTAGCGGGGGGAACACCGGGGAGCTGTTTTTT	CASSVTLSGGNTGELFF
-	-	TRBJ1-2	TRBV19	TGTGCCAGTAGTATAGAGGCGGAGGACTATGGCTACACCTTC	CASSIEAEDYGYTF
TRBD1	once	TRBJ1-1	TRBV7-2	TGTGCCAGCAGCTCAGGGACAGCGAACACTGAAGCTTTCTTT	CASSSGTANTEAFF
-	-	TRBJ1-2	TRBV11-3	TGTGCCAGCAGCCTCGGACGGGATGGCTACACCTTC	CASSLGRDGYTF
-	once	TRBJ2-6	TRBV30	TGTGCCTGGGGGGAGGCTGGGGCCAACGTCCTGACTTTC	CAWGEAGANVLTF
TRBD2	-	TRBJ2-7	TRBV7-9	TGTGCCAGCAGCTCAGGACTAGCTGGGACCTACGAGCAGTACTTC	CASSSGLAGTYEQYF
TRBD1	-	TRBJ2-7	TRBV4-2	TGTGCCAGATCCACTAGGGACAGGGACTACGAGCAGTACTTC	CARSTRDRDYEQYF
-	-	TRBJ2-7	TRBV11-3	TGTGCCAGCAGCTCCCGGGACGGACCCTACGAGCAGTACTTC	CASSSRDGPYEQYF
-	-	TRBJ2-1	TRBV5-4	TGTGCCAGCAGCTTCCTAGGGATTAACTACAATGAGCAGTTCTTC	CASSFLGINYNEQFF